Here is one T cell receptor (beta chain) with its context. Its cognate antigen is unknown. This sample was included in a study of tumor and adjacent non-tumor tissue in lung cancer. The library came from three nested PCR rounds adapted from ARM-PCR protocols. From the multiplex PCR reads, TCRdb called clonotypes with MiXCR, one entry per CDR3 protein. The sample contains 40,000 to 45,000 distinct CDR3 sequences, approximately 61% of which appear only once. Study-wide findings and caveats: Tumor repertoires had a smaller top 100 clone share than normal lung.

This CDR3 is 18 amino acids long. The V gene's germline CDR1 is MNHEY and CDR2 SVGEGT. V was pared by 5 bases and J by 6 bases, with 19 bases of the junction left unmatched. The template was RNA from unsorted bulk tissue. More than 3 cm separated this lung sample from the edge of the tumor. Sequencing was done on a sample of distant non-tumor lung tissue. The sequence was obtained from a man aged 45-60 years with non-small cell lung cancer. This rearrangement joins TRBV6-2 or TRBV6-3 to TRBJ2-1, with 7 bases aligning to TRBD1. CDR3 region: CASSIPSGGVLLPNEQFF. In nucleotides, the CDR3 is TGTGCCAGCAGTATCCCCTCAGGGGGAGTACTACTACCCAATGAGCAGTTCTTC.